Detailed here is one T cell receptor beta chain. The antigen remains unidentified. Selected pancreatic ductal adenocarcinoma patients had undergone surgery without neoadjuvant therapy. This entry is derived from a study of T cells in pancreatic ductal adenocarcinoma. Germline lookup yields CDR1 SGHAT and CDR2 FQDESV (reference sequence). V lost 3 bases and J lost 7, with 6 bases in between. There are 11 residues in the CDR3. Sequencing used immunoSEQ multiplex PCR; TCRdb keeps in-frame clones, though not all of them. The sample shows 25,000 to 35,000 clones, about 92% of them seen only once. The study's findings and limits: The resected pancreatic cancer cohort was biased toward the minority with early-stage disease. Tumors hold more CD45RO+ effector T cells, which may bias toward lower diversity. Unique clonotypes were about 8-fold more numerous in blood than in tumor. Blood clonality (around 0.072) did not differ significantly from tumor (about 0.11).

The V gene is TRBV11-1, the J gene TRBJ1-1; the D is unclear. The sample was PBMCs. This receptor was taken from a human donor with pancreatic ductal adenocarcinoma. This CDR3 reads CASSFGHEAFF. DNA for the CDR3: TGTGCCAGCAGCTTCGGCCATGAAGCTTTCTTT.